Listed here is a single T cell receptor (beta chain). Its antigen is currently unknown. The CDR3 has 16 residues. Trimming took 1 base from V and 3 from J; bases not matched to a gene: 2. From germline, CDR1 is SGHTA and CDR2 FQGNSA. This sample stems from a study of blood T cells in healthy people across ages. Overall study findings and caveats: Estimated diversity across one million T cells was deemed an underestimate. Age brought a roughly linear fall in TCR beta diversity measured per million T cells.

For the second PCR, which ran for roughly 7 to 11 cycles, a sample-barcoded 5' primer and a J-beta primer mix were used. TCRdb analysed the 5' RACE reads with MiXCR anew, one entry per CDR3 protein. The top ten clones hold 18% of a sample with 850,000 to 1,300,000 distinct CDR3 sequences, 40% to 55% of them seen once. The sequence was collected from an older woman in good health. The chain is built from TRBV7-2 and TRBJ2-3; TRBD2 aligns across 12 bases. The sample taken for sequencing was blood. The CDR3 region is CASSLELAGGTDTQYF. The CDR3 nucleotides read TGTGCCAGCAGCTTAGAACTAGCGGGGGGAACAGATACGCAGTATTTT.